The 29 T cell receptor beta chains below all came from one sample that was sequenced in a study of blood T cell repertoires in COVID-19. Assay used: immunoSEQ multiplex PCR; TCRdb lists only in-frame clones, some missing. The repertoire holds fewer than 300,000 clones, with 70% to 85% as singletons. The sequenced material came from peripheral blood. The receptors were gathered from a human donor with COVID-19, enrolled during active disease. The donor label of this sample is uncertain.

The V call is TRBV21-1, the J call TRBJ2-4; the table's D call, TRBD1, has no DNA check behind it. TRBV21-1 is flagged as a pseudogene. There are 14 residues in the CDR3. The DNA for the CDR3 is TGTGCCAGCAGCCCCCGGACAGATGGAAACATTCAGTACTTC. Encoded protein: CASSPRTDGNIQYF.

The V and J genes are TRBV5-4 and TRBJ1-5; no definite D call. Trimming stripped 0 bases from V and 5 bases from J, with 6 bases between. From germline, CDR1 is SGHNT and CDR2 YYREEE (reference sequence). The CDR3 spans 13 residues. The CDR3 nucleotides read TGTGCCAGCAGCTTGGGACGGGATCAGCCCCAGCATTTT. Its translation: CASSLGRDQPQHF.

This sequence joins TRBV28 and TRBJ2-3; 9 bases fit TRBD1. V shed 1 base, J shed 2 bases, and the junction held 4 bases outside the gene matches. Per germline, CDR1 MDHEN and CDR2 SYDVKM. The CDR3 is made up of 16 amino acids. CDR3 bases: TGTGCCAGCAGTTTATCAGGGACAGGGCACACAGATACGCAGTATTTT. This codes for CASSLSGTGHTDTQYF.

This clone was observed a handful of times. This rearrangement joins TRBV4-3 to TRBJ1-6, with 9 bases matching TRBD1. The V gene's germline CDR1 is LGHNA and CDR2 YSLEER. The V and J ends lost 2 bases and 9 bases, in that order; junction bases with no gene match: 5. The CDR3 totals 15 residues. This CDR3 is CASSQTGTGSSPLHF. The CDR3 DNA sequence: TGCGCCAGCAGCCAAACCGGGACAGGGAGTTCACCCCTCCACTTT.

Concerning this clone itself: Other nucleotide sequences from this sample produce the same CDR3. The chain couples TRBV6-5 to TRBJ1-1; D unclear. The CDR3 totals 14 residues. Looked up from germline, CDR1 is MNHEY and CDR2 is SVGAGI. Trimming cost V 1 base and J 1 base, with 7 bases left between them. The CDR3 DNA reads as TGTGCCAGCAGTTACTTGTCCGGGAACACTGAAGCTTTCTTT. This codes for CASSYLSGNTEAFF.

The chain joins TRBV7-2 to TRBJ2-1; D is unclear. Germline V lookup: CDR1 SGHTA, CDR2 FQGNSA. The CDR3 covers 17 residues. The V gene lost 0 bases and the J gene lost 0 bases, with 12 bases spanning the gap. This CDR3 is CASSLAYSYDSYNEQFF. CDR3 nucleotides: TGTGCCAGCAGCTTAGCCTACAGCTATGACTCCTACAATGAGCAGTTCTTC.

A word on this clone: Other DNA sequences within the sample encode an identical CDR3. The chain carries TRBV5-1 and TRBJ2-7, with 12 bases aligning to TRBD1. Trimming cost V 4 bases and J 4 bases; bases outside gene matches: 3. The CDR3 is made up of 14 amino acids. Germline values: CDR1 SGHRS, CDR2 YFSETQ. The CDR3 DNA reads TGCGCCAGCAGCACGGGACAGGGGGCTTACGAGCAGTACTTC. Protein sequence: CASSTGQGAYEQYF. Based on the CDR3 plus reference TRBV5-1 and TRBJ2-7, the full variable domain is KAGVTQTPRYLIKTRGQQVTLSCSPISGHRSVSWYQQTPGQGLQFLFEYFSETQRNKGNFPGRFSGRQFSNSRSEMNVSTLELGDSALYLCASSTGQGAYEQYFGPGTRLTVT.

The chain joins TRBV5-8 to TRBJ2-4; D is perhaps TRBD1 (7 bases). Trimming pared 6 bases from V and 7 bases from J, leaving 14 bases between. The CDR3 runs to 13 residues. CDR1 is SGHTS and CDR2 is YDEGEE in the germline V gene. The CDR3 spells CASNYRGGNIQYF. CDR3 nucleotides: TGTGCCAGCAATTACAGGGGAGGTAACATTCAGTACTTC. The full variable domain, in which reference TRBV5-8 and TRBJ2-4 provide the parts outside the CDR3, is EAGVTQSPTHLIKTRGQQATLRCSPISGHTSVYWYQQALGLGLQFLLWYDEGEERNRGNFPPRFSGRQFPNYSSELNVNALELEDSALYLCASNYRGGNIQYFGAGTRLSVL.

The V call is TRBV19, the J call TRBJ1-4; D possibly corresponds to TRBD1 (6 bases). Germline assignment: CDR1 LNHDA and CDR2 SQIVND (reference sequence). The CDR3 loop spans 14 amino acids. The V and J ends lost 6 bases and 4 bases respectively, with 12 bases between them. The CDR3 loop is CASRPQGFNEKLFF. The CDR3 coding sequence is TGTGCCAGTAGGCCCCAGGGGTTTAATGAAAAACTGTTTTTT.

The rearrangement uses TRBV20-1 and TRBJ2-1; D is possibly TRBD1 (6 bases). The V and J ends lost 3 bases and 0 bases respectively, with 9 bases between them. This CDR3 spans 14 amino acids. Germline V lookup: CDR1 DFQATT, CDR2 SNEGSKA (reference sequence). In DNA, the CDR3 is TGCAGTGCTAGTAGGGGGTACTCCTACAATGAGCAGTTCTTC. Protein: CSASRGYSYNEQFF.

The rearrangement uses TRBV28 and TRBJ2-5; D possibly corresponds to TRBD2 (5 bases). V was shortened by 5 bases and J by 5 bases, with 18 bases between the two germline ends. Germline CDR1 and CDR2: MDHEN and SYDVKM. The CDR3 spans 15 residues. This CDR3 is CASSPSGGGGETQYF. The CDR3 DNA reads TGTGCCAGCAGTCCTAGTGGTGGCGGCGGGGAGACCCAGTACTTC.

The chain links TRBV5-1 to TRBJ2-3, with TRBD2 identical over 8 bases. After removal of 4 bases from V and 2 bases from J, the junction contained 12 bases not matched to a gene. This CDR3 is 17 amino acids long. CDR1 is SGHRS and CDR2 is YFSETQ in the germline V gene. CDR3 nucleotide sequence: TGCGCCAGCAGCCAAGCCCCACTAGCGGTCCCCACAGATACGCAGTATTTT. It translates to CASSQAPLAVPTDTQYF.

The chain has TRBV4-1 and TRBJ1-2, with D possibly being TRBD1 (5 bases). The germline V gene has CDR1 MGHRA and CDR2 YSYEKL. The CDR3 is 15 residues long. V was shortened by 0 bases and J by 3 bases, with 11 bases between the two germline ends. CDR3 coding DNA: TGCGCCAGCAGCCAAGAATTTGGGGCCGACTATGGCTACACCTTC. Translation gives CASSQEFGADYGYTF.

This chain connects TRBV5-1 to TRBJ2-7; 8 positions agree with TRBD2. Germline CDR1 SGHRS, CDR2 YFSETQ. V lost 4 bases to trimming and J lost 5 bases; unmatched junction nucleotides: 11. The CDR3 is 15 residues long. The CDR3 sequence is CASSPGGRLKDEQYF. For the CDR3, the DNA is TGCGCCAGCAGCCCGGGGGGGAGATTAAAAGACGAGCAGTACTTC.

This chain links TRBV2 with TRBJ1-5, with a weak D call TRBD1 (6 bases). This CDR3 is built from 13 residues. The V and J ends lost 4 bases and 7 bases respectively, with 11 bases between them. The V gene's germline CDR1 is SNHLY and CDR2 FYNNEI. Here the CDR3 reads CASSAGAEQPQHF. CDR3 nucleotides: TGTGCCAGCAGTGCAGGGGCGGAGCAGCCCCAGCATTTT.

The chain carries TRBV9 and TRBJ1-2, with TRBD1 matching over 8 bases. After removal of 3 bases from V and 4 bases from J, the junction contained 8 bases not matched to a gene. CDR1 SGDLS and CDR2 YYNGEE come from the germline V gene. The CDR3 loop spans 15 amino acids. CDR3 DNA: TGTGCCAGCAGCGCCGGACAGGGCTCGGGCTATGGCTACACCTTC. Translation: CASSAGQGSGYGYTF. The full variable domain, in which reference TRBV9 and TRBJ1-2 provide the parts outside the CDR3, is DSGVTQTPKHLITATGQRVTLRCSPRSGDLSVYWYQQSLDQGLQFLIQYYNGEERAKGNILERFSAQQFPDLHSELNLSSLELGDSALYFCASSAGQGSGYGYTFGSGTRLTVV.

The chain has TRBV28 and TRBJ1-6, with D unresolved. There are 14 residues in the CDR3. V lost 6 bases to trimming and J lost 4 bases, with 10 bases between them. The germline V gene encodes CDR1 MDHEN and CDR2 SYDVKM. The CDR3 region is CASRLQSYNSPLHF. The CDR3 nucleotides are TGTGCCAGCAGGCTACAGAGTTATAATTCACCCCTCCACTTT.

The V gene is TRBV20-1, the J gene TRBJ2-1, with TRBD2 identical over 10 bases. Germline V gene lookup returns CDR1 DFQATT and CDR2 SNEGSKA (reference sequence). After removal of 3 bases from V and 1 base from J, the junction contained 12 bases not matched to a gene. The CDR3 extends over 18 amino acids. The CDR3 sequence: CSASPGTSAQLSYNEQFF. The DNA for the CDR3 is TGCAGTGCTAGTCCCGGGACTAGCGCCCAGTTGTCCTACAATGAGCAGTTCTTC.

The chain is built from TRBV29-1 and TRBJ2-1; the D gene is possibly TRBD1 (5 bases). V dropped 1 base and J dropped 7 bases, with 8 bases sitting between them. The CDR3 is 12 residues long. CDR1 is SQVTM and CDR2 is ANQGSEA in the germline V gene. Here the CDR3 reads CSVEVRANEQFF. CDR3 DNA sequence: TGCAGCGTTGAAGTCAGGGCTAATGAGCAGTTCTTC.

The chain links TRBV4-3 to TRBJ2-1; D might be TRBD2 (5 bases). The CDR3 is made up of 15 amino acids. CDR1 LGHNA and CDR2 YSLEER come from the germline V gene. The germline V and J ends were trimmed by 4 bases and 9 bases, with 19 bases remaining between them. This CDR3 is CASSPLASRFGEQFF. The CDR3 DNA reads as TGCGCCAGCAGCCCATTAGCGTCCAGGTTCGGTGAGCAGTTCTTC.

Of note for this clone: At one end the junction does not follow the germline gene, possibly because of a read error. This chain connects TRBV11-2 to TRBJ2-7; unclear D gene. The CDR3 runs to 12 residues. Germline CDR1 is SGHAT and CDR2 is FQNNGV. The CDR3 DNA reads as TGTGCCAGCAGAGCTGACTCGTACGCGCAGTACTTC. Protein: CASRADSYAQYF. The full variable domain, its missing parts supplied by reference TRBV11-2 and TRBJ2-7, is EAGVAQSPRYKIIEKRQSVAFWCNPISGHATLYWYQQILGQGPKLLIQFQNNGVVDDSQLPKDRFSAERLKGVDSTLKIQPAKLEDSAVYLCASRADSYAQYFGPGTRLTVT.

This chain uses TRBV11-3 with TRBJ1-1, with TRBD1 as a possible D gene (6 bases). Between the trimmed V and J ends, which lost 5 bases and 5 bases, there was a span of 12 bases. The CDR3 runs 13 residues. Germline values: CDR1 SGHNT, CDR2 YENEEA. CDR3: CASSIYRDTEAFF. CDR3 DNA: TGTGCCAGCAGCATATACAGGGATACTGAAGCTTTCTTT.

The J gene is TRBJ2-4, the V gene TRBV28; 16 bases match TRBD2. Germline V lookup: CDR1 MDHEN, CDR2 SYDVKM. There are 19 residues in the CDR3. The V segment lost 5 bases and the J segment 0 bases; nucleotides outside the gene matches: 7. CDR3 protein: CASSTPGLAGGVAKNIQYF. CDR3 coding DNA: TGTGCCAGCAGTACCCCGGGACTAGCGGGAGGGGTAGCCAAAAACATTCAGTACTTC.

The J gene is TRBJ1-2, the V gene TRBV19, with TRBD1 matching over 8 bases. Germline CDR1 reads LNHDA; CDR2 reads SQIVND (reference sequence). The CDR3 covers 16 residues. With V trimmed by 7 bases and J by 7 bases, 17 bases remained unmatched. The CDR3 DNA reads as TGTGCCAGTACCACACTCGGCGCAGGGGGCTTTTCTGGCTACACCTTC. Residues: CASTTLGAGGFSGYTF. Based on the CDR3 plus reference TRBV19 and TRBJ1-2, the full variable domain is DGGITQSPKYLFRKEGQNVTLSCEQNLNHDAMYWYRQDPGQGLRLIYYSQIVNDFQKGDIAEGYSVSREKKESFPLTVTSAQKNPTAFYLCASTTLGAGGFSGYTFGSGTRLTVV.

The genes are TRBV9 and TRBJ2-3, with 7 bases lining up with TRBD2. CDR1 SGDLS and CDR2 YYNGEE come from the germline V gene. V gave up 4 bases and J gave up 0 bases; unmatched junction bases: 5. CDR3 length: 15 amino acids. CDR3 bases: TGTGCCAGCAGCATCGAGCGGGGTAGCACAGATACGCAGTATTTT. This gives the protein CASSIERGSTDTQYF.

The chain couples TRBV7-2 to TRBJ1-2; TRBD1 matches 11 bases. Looked up from germline, CDR1 is SGHTA and CDR2 is FQGNSA. V lost 4 bases and J lost 4; bases outside the gene matches: 8. The CDR3 sequence is 16 residues long. CDR3 sequence (DNA): TGTGCCAGCAGCTCCCGGACAGGGGGCCATTCCTATGGCTACACCTTC. Translation gives CASSSRTGGHSYGYTF.

This clone appeared many times. CDR3 protein: CASSRGLAGGDNEQFF. DNA of the CDR3: TGTGCCAGCAGCAGGGGACTAGCGGGAGGGGACAATGAGCAGTTCTTC. J is TRBJ2-1 and V is TRBV13, with 16 bases matching TRBD2. CDR1 and CDR2 (germline): PRHDT, FYEKMQ (reference sequence). Trimming took 5 bases from V and 5 from J; bases not matched to a gene: 3. The CDR3 contains 16 residues.

J is TRBJ1-1 and V is TRBV6-6, with D perhaps TRBD1 (6 bases). Per germline, CDR1 MNHNY and CDR2 SVGAGI (reference sequence). The germline V and J ends were trimmed by 5 bases and 7 bases, with 14 bases remaining between them. This CDR3 is built from 13 residues. The CDR3 here is CASSPTGFLEAFF. The CDR3 nucleotides read TGTGCCAGCAGTCCGACAGGTTTTCTTGAAGCTTTCTTT.

There are a few counts of this clone. The rearrangement joins TRBV25-1 to TRBJ2-7; TRBD2 agrees at 9 bases. This CDR3 contains 16 residues. Trimming cost V 2 bases and J 5 bases; bases outside gene matches: 10. Per germline, CDR1 MGHDK and CDR2 SYGVNS. DNA of the CDR3: TGTGCCAGCAGTGAAAGGATAGCGGGAGCTCGGGACGAGCAGTACTTC. Its protein product is CASSERIAGARDEQYF.